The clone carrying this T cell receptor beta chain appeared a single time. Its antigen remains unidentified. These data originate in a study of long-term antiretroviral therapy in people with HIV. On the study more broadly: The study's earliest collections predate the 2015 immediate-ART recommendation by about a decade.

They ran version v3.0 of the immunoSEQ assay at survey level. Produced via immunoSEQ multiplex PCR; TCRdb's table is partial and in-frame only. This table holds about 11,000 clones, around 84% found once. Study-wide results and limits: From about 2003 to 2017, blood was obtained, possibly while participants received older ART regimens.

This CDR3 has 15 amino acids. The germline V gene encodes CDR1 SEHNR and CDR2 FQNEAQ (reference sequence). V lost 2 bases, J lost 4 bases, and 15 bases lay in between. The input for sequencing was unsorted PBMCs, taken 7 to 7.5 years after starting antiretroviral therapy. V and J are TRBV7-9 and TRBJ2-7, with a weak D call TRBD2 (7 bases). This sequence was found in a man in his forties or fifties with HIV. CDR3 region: CASSLSTGGPYEQYF. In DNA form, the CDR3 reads TGTGCCAGCAGCTTATCAACGGGGGGCCCTTACGAGCAGTACTTC.